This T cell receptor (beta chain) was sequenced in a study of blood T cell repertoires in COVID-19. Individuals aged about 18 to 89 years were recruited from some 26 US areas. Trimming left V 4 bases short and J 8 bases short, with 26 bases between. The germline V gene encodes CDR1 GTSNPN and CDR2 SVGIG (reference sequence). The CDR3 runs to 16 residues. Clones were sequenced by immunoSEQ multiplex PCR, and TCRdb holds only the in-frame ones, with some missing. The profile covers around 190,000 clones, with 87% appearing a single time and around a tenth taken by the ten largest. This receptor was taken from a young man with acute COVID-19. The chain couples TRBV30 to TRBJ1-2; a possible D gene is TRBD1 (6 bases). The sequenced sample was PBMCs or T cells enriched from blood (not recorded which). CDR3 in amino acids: CAWTGASYNRAQGYTF. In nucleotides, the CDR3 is TGTGCCTGGACCGGGGCGTCCTACAACAGGGCCCAGGGCTACACCTTC. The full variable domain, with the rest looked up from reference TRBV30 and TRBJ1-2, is SQTIHQWPATLVQPVGSPLSLECTVEGTSNPNLYWYRQAAGRGLQLLFYSVGIGQISSEVPQNLSASRPQDRQFILSSKKLLLSDSGFYLCAWTGASYNRAQGYTFGSGTRLTVV.